Following are 10 T cell receptor beta chains from one sample sequenced in a study of blood T cell repertoires in COVID-19. Profiling relied on immunoSEQ multiplex PCR, and the TCRdb table lists in-frame clones only, not all of them. The repertoire has about 350,000 clones, roughly nine tenths of them found once; the top ten carry 0.9% to 1.2%. Sequencing was done on a sample of PBMCs or T cells enriched from blood (not recorded which). These receptors all come from a woman aged 30 to 39 who had recovered from COVID-19.

This sequence joins TRBV5-4 and TRBJ1-2; D is possibly TRBD1 (6 bases). The CDR3 is 13 amino acids. Trimming stripped 0 bases from V and 4 bases from J, with 7 bases between. Germline loops: CDR1 SGHNT, CDR2 YYREEE (reference sequence). In nucleotides, the CDR3 is TGTGCCAGCAGCTTGGAACAGGGCTATGGCTACACCTTC. Amino acid sequence: CASSLEQGYGYTF.

The V gene is TRBV14, the J gene TRBJ2-3; D may be TRBD1 (6 bases). Deletions cut 4 bases from V and 2 bases from J, with 10 bases between. From germline, CDR1 is SGHDN and CDR2 FVKESK. The CDR3 extends over 14 amino acids. CDR3 in DNA: TGTGCCAGCAGCCCCGGACAGTTCACAGATACGCAGTATTTT. It translates to CASSPGQFTDTQYF.

This rearrangement joins TRBV28 to TRBJ1-6, with TRBD1 identical over 7 bases. CDR3 length: 16 amino acids. CDR1 and CDR2 from the germline V gene are MDHEN and SYDVKM. V lost 3 bases and J lost 4; bases outside the gene matches: 6. For the CDR3, the DNA is TGTGCCAGCAGTTTCCGGGACAGCGGATATAATTCACCCCTCCACTTT. As protein: CASSFRDSGYNSPLHF.

The chain employs TRBV6-2 or TRBV6-3 and TRBJ1-2; TRBD1 is a possible D gene (5 bases). Germline V gene lookup returns CDR1 MNHEY and CDR2 SVGEGT. V was clipped by 5 bases and J by 10 bases, with 11 bases between them. The CDR3 runs 11 residues. The CDR3 spells CASSQQAVYTF. The CDR3 DNA reads as TGTGCCAGCAGTCAACAGGCTGTCTACACCTTC.

This clone was seen just once. The V gene is TRBV5-4, the J gene TRBJ2-5; 7 nucleotides agree with TRBD1. After removal of 0 bases from V and 2 bases from J, the junction contained 4 bases not matched to a gene. Looked up from germline, CDR1 is SGHNT and CDR2 is YYREEE (reference sequence). CDR3 length equals 15 residues. The CDR3 sequence is CASSLGGTEQETQYF. CDR3 nucleotide sequence: TGTGCCAGCAGCTTGGGTGGGACAGAACAAGAGACCCAGTACTTC.

The chain employs TRBV6-5 and TRBJ2-2, with D possibly TRBD1 on 5 matching bases. Looked up from germline, CDR1 is MNHEY and CDR2 is SVGAGI. CDR3 length: 12 amino acids. V lost 5 bases and J lost 5, with 6 bases in between. The CDR3 region has the DNA TGTGCCAGCAGTCCAGGGACCGGGGAGCTGTTTTTT. Translation gives CASSPGTGELFF.

This chain links TRBV9 with TRBJ2-2; 9 nucleotides line up with TRBD2. The CDR3 length is 15 residues. Germline V gene sequence: CDR1 SGDLS, CDR2 YYNGEE. V lost 4 bases, J lost 0 bases, and 1 base stayed unmatched. The CDR3 here is CASSLAGSNTGELFF. The CDR3, as DNA: TGTGCCAGCAGCCTAGCGGGGTCGAACACCGGGGAGCTGTTTTTT.

This chain links TRBV28 with TRBJ1-5; 12 nucleotides line up with TRBD1. Germline V gene data show CDR1 as MDHEN and CDR2 as SYDVKM. V gave up 6 bases and J gave up 6 bases; unmatched junction bases: 6. The CDR3 sequence is 15 residues long. In DNA, the CDR3 is TGTGCCAGCAGGGGGGGACAGGGGGCTGTTCAGCCCCAGCATTTT. It codes for CASRGGQGAVQPQHF.

The rearrangement uses TRBV19 and TRBJ1-2, with D possibly TRBD1 on 6 matching bases. The CDR3 length is 14 residues. CDR1 and CDR2 (germline): LNHDA, SQIVND (reference sequence). Between the trimmed V and J ends, which lost 3 bases and 3 bases, there was a span of 11 bases. The CDR3 loop reads CASSILDSHYGYTF. As DNA, the CDR3 is TGTGCCAGTAGTATTCTGGACAGTCACTATGGCTACACCTTC.

CDR3 DNA: TGTGCCAGCAGCTTAGCCCCGACAGGGACTGGAAACACCATATATTTT. Translated: CASSLAPTGTGNTIYF. The gene calls are TRBV7-2 and TRBJ1-3; 7 bases line up with TRBD1. CDR3 length: 16 amino acids. CDR1 and CDR2 (germline): SGHTA, FQGNSA. V was clipped by 0 bases and J by 2 bases; unmatched bases: 4.